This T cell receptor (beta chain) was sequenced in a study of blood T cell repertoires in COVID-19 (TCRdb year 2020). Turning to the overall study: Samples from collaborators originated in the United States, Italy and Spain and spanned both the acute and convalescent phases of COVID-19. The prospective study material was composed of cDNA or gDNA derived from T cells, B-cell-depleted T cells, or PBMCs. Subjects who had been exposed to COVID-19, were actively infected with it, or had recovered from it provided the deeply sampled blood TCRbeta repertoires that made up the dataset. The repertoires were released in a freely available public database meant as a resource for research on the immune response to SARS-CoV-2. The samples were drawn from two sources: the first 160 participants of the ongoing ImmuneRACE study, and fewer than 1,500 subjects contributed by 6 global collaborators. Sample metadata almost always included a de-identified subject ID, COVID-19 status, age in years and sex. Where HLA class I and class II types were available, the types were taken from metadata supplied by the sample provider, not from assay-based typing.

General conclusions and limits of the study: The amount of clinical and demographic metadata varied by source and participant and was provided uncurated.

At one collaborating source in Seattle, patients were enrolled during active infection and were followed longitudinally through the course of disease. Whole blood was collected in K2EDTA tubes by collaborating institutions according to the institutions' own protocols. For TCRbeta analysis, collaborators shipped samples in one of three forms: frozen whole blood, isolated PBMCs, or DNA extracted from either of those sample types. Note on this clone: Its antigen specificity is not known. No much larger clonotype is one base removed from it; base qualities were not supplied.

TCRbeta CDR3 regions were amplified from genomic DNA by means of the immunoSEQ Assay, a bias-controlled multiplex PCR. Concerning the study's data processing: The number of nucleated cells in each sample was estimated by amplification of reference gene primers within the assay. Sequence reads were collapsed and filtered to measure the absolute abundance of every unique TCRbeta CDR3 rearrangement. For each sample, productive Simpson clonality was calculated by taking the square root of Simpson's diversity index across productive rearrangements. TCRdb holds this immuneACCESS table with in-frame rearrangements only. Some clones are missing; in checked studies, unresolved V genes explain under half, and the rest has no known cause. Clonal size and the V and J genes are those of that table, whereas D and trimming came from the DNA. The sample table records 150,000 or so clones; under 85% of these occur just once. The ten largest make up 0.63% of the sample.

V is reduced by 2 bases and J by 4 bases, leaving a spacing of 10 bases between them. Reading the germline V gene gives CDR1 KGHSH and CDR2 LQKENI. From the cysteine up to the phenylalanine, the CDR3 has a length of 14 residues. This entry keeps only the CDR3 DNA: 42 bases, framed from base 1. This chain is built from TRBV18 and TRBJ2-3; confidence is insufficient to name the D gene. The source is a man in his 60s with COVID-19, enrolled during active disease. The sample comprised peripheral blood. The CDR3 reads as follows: CASSPSGLADTQYF. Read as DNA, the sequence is TGTGCCAGCTCACCATCGGGTCTTGCAGATACGCAGTATTTT.